This is a list of T cell receptor beta chains from one sample in a study of T-cell reconstitution after alpha-beta-depleted transplantation in children. TCRdb itself ran the PCR reads through MiXCR, one entry per CDR3 protein. The repertoire includes about 610,000 distinct CDR3 sequences, 10% to 13% of them detected once, and 3.5% to 5% sits in the top ten. The starting material was PBMCs from the stem cell graft donor, obtained from the stem cell graft. The receptors stem from a human donor who donated a stem cell graft to a child with acute myeloid leukemia. The CDR3 runs from the conserved cysteine through the conserved F or W. D genes are given only for firm matches. Only part of the rows carry a size: once, few, many, or a class if the clone is expanded.

many TRBD1 14 TRBJ2-3 TRBV5-1 TGTGCCAGCAGTCTCGGACAGGACACAGATACGCAGTATTTT CASSLGQDTDTQYF
few . 15 TRBJ1-2 TRBV20-1 TGCAGTGCTAGAACCTTCGACAGCACTAACTATGGCTACACCTTC CSARTFDSTNYGYTF
few TRBD1 13 TRBJ2-3 TRBV27 TGTGCCAGCAGGGGCCGAGGGGGCGTCGTGCAGTATTTT CASRGRGGVVQYF
. TRBD2 14 TRBJ2-7 TRBV20-1 TGCAGTGCTAGAGATCGTAGCGGGCTGGCCGAGCAGTACTTC CSARDRSGLAEQYF
many . 17 TRBJ2-7 TRBV6-1 TGTGCCAGCAGTGAAGCGCTAGCCCCCGGGACCGCCTACGAGCAGTACTTC CASSEALAPGTAYEQYF
. . 12 TRBJ1-4 TRBV25-1 TGTGCCAGCAGTGCAGGGAATGAAAAACTGTTATTT CASSAGNEKLLF
few . 14 TRBJ2-3 TRBV7-2 TGTGCCAGCAGCTTTATTATAGGCACAGATACGCAGTATTTT CASSFIIGTDTQYF
. TRBD1 15 TRBJ2-4 TRBV6-2/TRBV6-3 TGTGCCAGCTCTTGGACAGGGACGGCCAAAAACATTCAGTACTTC CASSWTGTAKNIQYF
. TRBD1 15 TRBJ1-2 TRBV20-1 TGCAGTGCTAGAGATGCTCGACAGGGGGCGGGTGGCTACACCTTC CSARDARQGAGGYTF
. . 15 TRBJ2-5 TRBV7-8 TGTGCCAGCAGCTTAAGGGGCGGCCCTGGAGAGACCCAGTACTTC CASSLRGGPGETQYF
. TRBD2 15 TRBJ2-7 TRBV6-1 TGTGCCAGCAGGCCGGGGGGGACCCTACTCGACGAGCAGTACTTC CASRPGGTLLDEQYF
few . 14 TRBJ2-7 TRBV12-3/TRBV12-4 TGTGCCAGCAGTTTATGGCAGCGGCGTGAGGAGCAGTACTTC CASSLWQRREEQYF
. . 15 TRBJ1-5 TRBV5-1 TGCGCCAGCAGCCCAGGTCCGGCTGGCAATCAGCCCCAGCATTTT CASSPGPAGNQPQHF
. TRBD1 16 TRBJ1-5 TRBV12-3/TRBV12-4 TGTGCCAGCAGTTCCCCTCCGGACAGGGGGTTGCAGCCCCAGCATTTT CASSSPPDRGLQPQHF
many . 15 TRBJ2-3 TRBV9 TGTGCCAGCACCCTACAGGGATTCCCCACAGATACGCAGTATTTT CASTLQGFPTDTQYF
many . 12 TRBJ1-5 TRBV5-6 TGTGCCAGCAGCTCACAACATCAGCCCCAGCATTTT CASSSQHQPQHF
many TRBD2 14 TRBJ2-7 TRBV27 TGTGCCAGCAGAACCGGGACTAGCGGAGCCGAGCAGTACTTC CASRTGTSGAEQYF
. . 12 TRBJ1-1 TRBV12-5 TGTGCTAGTGGTTTCCTCGGGTCTGAAGCTTTCTTT CASGFLGSEAFF
. . 17 TRBJ2-1 TRBV27 TGTGCCAGCAGTTTAGGGGTGATGGGGGGCAGAAACAATGAGCAGTTCTTC CASSLGVMGGRNNEQFF
. . 11 TRBJ2-7 TRBV27 TGTGCCAGCAGAAATCGCTACGAGCAGTACTTC CASRNRYEQYF
few . 17 TRBJ2-2 TRBV12-3/TRBV12-4 TGTGCCAGCAGTCCAGGGCTGCGGGGCTCGAACACCGGGGAGCTGTTTTTT CASSPGLRGSNTGELFF
. . 12 TRBJ1-1 TRBV19 TGTGCCAGCCAACGGCCCTGGACTGAAGCTTTCTTT CASQRPWTEAFF
few . 16 TRBJ2-7 TRBV4-3 TGCGCCAGCAGCCAAGAATTTGCAGGGGAATTATACGAGCAGTACTTC CASSQEFAGELYEQYF
. . 15 TRBJ2-4 TRBV20-1 TGCAGTGCTAACAGGCCCTCTCAAGCCAAAAACATTCAGTACTTC CSANRPSQAKNIQYF
many . 12 TRBJ2-1 TRBV27 TGTGCCAGCAGCGGGGCATGGAATGAGCAGTTCTTC CASSGAWNEQFF
many . 12 TRBJ2-3 TRBV20-1 TGCAGTGCTAGAGTGAGCACAGATACGCAGTATTTT CSARVSTDTQYF
. . 13 TRBJ1-2 TRBV29-1 TGCAGCGTTGACTCCAGGGCCAACCATGGCTACACCTTC CSVDSRANHGYTF
few TRBD2 14 TRBJ2-7 TRBV12-3/TRBV12-4 TGTGCCAGCAGACCTCGCGGCGGGAGGTACGAGCAGTACTTC CASRPRGGRYEQYF
. TRBD2 14 TRBJ2-7 TRBV7-2 TGTGCCAGCAGCCTGGGACTAGATCCGTACGAGCAGTACTTC CASSLGLDPYEQYF
many . 15 TRBJ2-2 TRBV5-1 TGCGCCAGCAGCTCCACGTCACGCTCGACCGGGGAGCTGTTTTTT CASSSTSRSTGELFF
few . 17 TRBJ1-5 TRBV2 TGTGCCAGCAGTGAGCGACGTGGGGCCTATAGCAATCAGCCCCAGCATTTT CASSERRGAYSNQPQHF
. . 12 TRBJ2-3 TRBV29-1 TGCAGCGTTGTTCACTACACAGATACGCAGTATTTT CSVVHYTDTQYF